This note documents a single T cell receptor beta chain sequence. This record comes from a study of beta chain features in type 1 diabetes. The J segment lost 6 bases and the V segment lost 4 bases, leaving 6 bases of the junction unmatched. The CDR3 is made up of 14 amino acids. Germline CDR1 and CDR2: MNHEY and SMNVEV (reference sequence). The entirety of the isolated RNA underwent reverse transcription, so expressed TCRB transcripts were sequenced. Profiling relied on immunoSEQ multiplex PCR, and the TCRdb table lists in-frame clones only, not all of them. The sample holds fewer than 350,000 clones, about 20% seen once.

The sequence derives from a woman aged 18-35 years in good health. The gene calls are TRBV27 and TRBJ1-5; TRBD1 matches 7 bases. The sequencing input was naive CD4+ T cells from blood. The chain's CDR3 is CASSSGGGSQPQHF. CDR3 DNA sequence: TGTGCCAGCAGTTCGGGAGGGGGCAGTCAGCCCCAGCATTTT.